Shown below are 21 T cell receptor beta chains from a single sample sequenced in a study of CXCR3-negative and CXCR3-positive naive CD8 T cells. Study-level findings and limits: Naive cells positive for CXCR3 carried more hydrophobic TRB CDR3s than CXCR3-negative ones.

The libraries of TRB cDNA were constructed through 5' RACE using UMI labels. TCRdb processed the 5' RACE reads again and assigns one entry to each CDR3 protein, with no DNA. The table lists approximately 90,000 distinct CDR3 sequences. Their target antigens are unknown. Material for sequencing was naive CXCR3+ CD8+ T cells from blood. The subset denotes: CD45RO-CCR7+CD27+CD95- naive CD8+ T cells expressing CXCR3 (TNR3+). All receptors derive from a human donor in good health. Some clones in this sample may be carry-over from other donors' samples.

The rearrangement uses TRBV7-3 and TRBJ2-1; TCRdb designates TRBD2, a call that cannot be tested without DNA. This CDR3 comprises 16 residues. Germline loops: CDR1 SGHTA, CDR2 FQGTGA. Here the CDR3 reads CASSLRPSGRVDEQFF.

V and J are TRBV15 and TRBJ2-3. This CDR3 region has 18 residues. The germline V gene has CDR1 LNHNV and CDR2 YYDKDF (reference sequence). CDR3 region: CATSRDPRSGAGTDTQYF.

The chain employs TRBV7-9 and TRBJ2-1; there is no DNA to check the TCRdb D call of TRBD2. In germline, CDR1 is SEHNR, CDR2 FQNEAQ (reference sequence). This CDR3 has 15 residues. CDR3 in amino acids: CASSWTGLAHNEQFF. Complete variable domain (other parts from reference TRBV7-9 and TRBJ2-1): DTGVSQNPRHKITKRGQNVTFRCDPISEHNRLYWYRQTLGQGPEFLTYFQNEAQLEKSRLLSDRFSAERPKGSFSTLEIQRTEQGDSAMYLCASSWTGLAHNEQFFGPGTRLTVL.

The rearrangement joins TRBV6-1 to TRBJ1-2; TCRdb gives TRBD1 as the D gene, but with no DNA this cannot be confirmed. Per germline, CDR1 MNHNS and CDR2 SASEGT. CDR3 length: 16 residues. The chain's CDR3 is CASSPQGQGSKYGYTF.

V usage is TRBV6-2 or TRBV6-3 and J usage is TRBJ1-1. The CDR3 covers 12 residues. CDR1 is MNHEY and CDR2 is SVGEGT in the germline V gene. The CDR3: CASSYGHTEAFF.

The rearrangement links TRBV6-2 or TRBV6-3 to TRBJ2-3; TCRdb gives TRBD2 as the D gene, but with no DNA this cannot be confirmed. Germline V gives CDR1 MNHEY, CDR2 SVGEGT. This CDR3 has 18 amino acids. The CDR3 sequence: CASSDYGGGRALRDTQYF.

Here the CDR3 reads CASSLVPSYEQYF. The rearrangement joins TRBV18 to TRBJ2-7; TCRdb selects TRBD2, and the lack of DNA leaves this call unchecked. Germline V gives CDR1 KGHSH, CDR2 LQKENI. CDR3 length: 13 residues.

The rearrangement joins TRBV10-1 to TRBJ2-2; TCRdb's D call of TRBD1 is untestable without DNA. CDR3 length equals 13 residues. From germline, CDR1 is WNHNN and CDR2 SYGVQD (reference sequence). The CDR3 reads CASNMPRAGELFF.

The V call is TRBV7-2, the J call TRBJ1-5. Germline V lookup: CDR1 SGHTA, CDR2 FQGNSA. This CDR3 spans 16 amino acids. CDR3 region: CASSFWEGSTNQPQHF.

The rearrangement uses TRBV28 and TRBJ2-7; there is no DNA to check the TCRdb D call of TRBD1. CDR3 length equals 11 residues. Germline CDR1 is MDHEN and CDR2 is SYDVKM. The CDR3 spells CASRDSYEQYF.

This rearrangement joins TRBV6-2 or TRBV6-3 to TRBJ2-7. The germline CDR1 and CDR2 sequences are MNHEY and SVGEGT. The CDR3 is 14 amino acids. This CDR3 is CASGSGSSSYEQYF.

The chain links TRBV12-3 or TRBV12-4 to TRBJ2-5; TCRdb's D gene call, TRBD1, goes unchecked for lack of DNA. The CDR3 runs to 12 residues. CDR3 protein: CASSSGGETQYF.

The chain has TRBV3-1 and TRBJ2-1. The CDR3 totals 15 residues. Germline CDR1 is LGHDT and CDR2 is YNNKEL (reference sequence). The CDR3 sequence is CASSQSGDSYNEQFF.

The chain is built from TRBV28 and TRBJ1-5. The CDR3 totals 11 residues. Germline CDR1 reads MDHEN; CDR2 reads SYDVKM. CDR3 sequence: CASSQDQPQHF.

The chain recombines TRBV5-1 with TRBJ2-7; TCRdb reports TRBD1, a call that lacks DNA to check it against. The CDR3 has 15 residues. Germline assignment: CDR1 SGHRS and CDR2 YFSETQ. CDR3 region: CASSPGTDFNYEQYF.

V is TRBV21-1 and J is TRBJ1-6; lacking DNA, the TRBD1 call made by TCRdb goes unchecked. TRBV21-1 is assigned pseudogene status. CDR3 length equals 15 residues. CDR3 loop: CASSLDRSENSPLHF.

The chain joins TRBV27 to TRBJ2-7. CDR1 is MNHEY and CDR2 is SMNVEV in the germline V gene (reference sequence). The CDR3 has 13 amino acids. The CDR3 sequence is CASSLSASYEQYF.

The chain uses TRBV28 and TRBJ1-4. This CDR3 has 13 amino acids. Germline loops: CDR1 MDHEN, CDR2 SYDVKM. CDR3 sequence: CASRPHGNEKLFF.

The CDR3 loop is CASSRKRRGDPRNEQYF. The rearrangement uses TRBV4-3 and TRBJ2-7; there is no DNA to check the TCRdb D call of TRBD1. Germline lookup yields CDR1 LGHNA and CDR2 YSLEER. CDR3 length equals 17 residues.

The chain uses TRBV6-1 and TRBJ2-2; as DNA is missing, the TRBD1 call by TCRdb cannot be tested. CDR3 length: 15 amino acids. CDR1 and CDR2 from the germline V gene are MNHNS and SASEGT. The CDR3 sequence is CASSDQGPNTGELFF.

The genes are TRBV6-2 or TRBV6-3 and TRBJ2-5; TCRdb returns TRBD2, unconfirmable since there is no DNA. CDR3 size: 16 residues. Looked up from germline, CDR1 is MNHEY and CDR2 is SVGEGT. Here the CDR3 reads CASTQGLAGVQETQYF.